These 21 T cell receptor beta chains were sequenced from one sample in a study of stem cell transplantation in POMP-related autoinflammatory disease. TCRdb keeps only in-frame clones here, not all; method: immunoSEQ multiplex PCR. The data show some 68,000 clones, approximately 90% seen once. Sequences were derived from CD4+ T cells from PBMCs, sampled after stem cell transplantation. All receptors come from a human patient with POMP-related autoinflammation and immune dysregulation (PRAID). Some T cells here may be from the graft donor.

The CDR3 loop is CASSFGRNRGQQETQYF. DNA of the CDR3: TGCGCCAGCAGCTTTGGACGCAACAGGGGACAACAAGAGACCCAGTACTTC. J is TRBJ2-5 and V is TRBV5-1, with 7 bases lining up with TRBD1. The V and J ends lost 2 bases and 2 bases, in that order; junction bases with no gene match: 12. The CDR3 totals 17 residues. Germline V gene data show CDR1 as SGHRS and CDR2 as YFSETQ. Filled out from reference TRBV5-1 and TRBJ2-5, the complete variable domain reads KAGVTQTPRYLIKTRGQQVTLSCSPISGHRSVSWYQQTPGQGLQFLFEYFSETQRNKGNFPGRFSGRQFSNSRSEMNVSTLELGDSALYLCASSFGRNRGQQETQYFGPGTRLLVL.

This clone was recorded only once. The chain has TRBV7-6 and TRBJ2-1; D might be TRBD2 (6 bases). Per the germline V gene, CDR1 is SGHVS and CDR2 is FNYEAQ. The CDR3 totals 13 residues. V was pared by 5 bases and J by 11 bases, with 16 bases between. CDR3 sequence: CASSGTGLAKQFF. DNA for the CDR3: TGTGCCAGCAGCGGGACGGGACTCGCGAAGCAGTTCTTC.

This chain uses TRBV11-2 with TRBJ2-1; a weak D match, TRBD2 (7 bases). Per germline, CDR1 SGHAT and CDR2 FQNNGV. Deletions cut 1 base from V and 8 bases from J, with 9 bases between. The CDR3 is 13 residues long. The CDR3 here is CASSLAGGYEQFF. The CDR3 nucleotides read TGTGCCAGCAGCTTAGCGGGGGGCTATGAGCAGTTCTTC.

V and J are TRBV5-1 and TRBJ1-1, with TRBD1 matching over 10 bases. The V gene's germline CDR1 is SGHRS and CDR2 YFSETQ. The V gene end was trimmed by 0 bases and the J gene end by 5 bases; junction bases not matched to a gene: 7. This CDR3 region has 16 residues. CDR3 sequence (DNA): TGCGCCAGCAGCTTGGTGGGACAGGGGTGGGTAACTGAAGCTTTCTTT. Protein sequence: CASSLVGQGWVTEAFF.

This clone was seen more than once but under ten times. The genes are TRBV7-9 and TRBJ2-5; D is ambiguous. CDR3 length: 14 amino acids. Germline values: CDR1 SEHNR, CDR2 FQNEAQ (reference sequence). V was pared by 2 bases and J by 2 bases, with 9 bases between. CDR3 nucleotides: TGTGCCAGCAGCTTAAGGGTGATTCAAGAGACCCAGTACTTC. Its translation: CASSLRVIQETQYF. The full variable domain, in which reference TRBV7-9 and TRBJ2-5 provide the parts outside the CDR3, is DTGVSQNPRHKITKRGQNVTFRCDPISEHNRLYWYRQTLGQGPEFLTYFQNEAQLEKSRLLSDRFSAERPKGSFSTLEIQRTEQGDSAMYLCASSLRVIQETQYFGPGTRLLVL.

This clone was observed once. CDR3 coding DNA: TGTGCCAGCAGTGTGGAAGGTAATCAGCCCCAGCATTTT. Residues: CASSVEGNQPQHF. The V call is TRBV6-4, the J call TRBJ1-5; no reliable D call. V lost 4 bases, J lost 4 bases, and 8 bases lay in between. The length of the CDR3 is 13 residues. Germline CDR1 and CDR2: MRHNA and SNTAGT.

This clone was observed once. The rearrangement joins TRBV28 to TRBJ1-5; a weak D match, TRBD1 (5 bases). Trimming took off 7 bases at V and 4 bases at J, with 14 bases between the two ends. This CDR3 comprises 14 residues. Germline V gives CDR1 MDHEN, CDR2 SYDVKM. In DNA, the CDR3 is TGTGCCAGCAACCGGGACGGGGGTAATCAGCCCCAGCATTTT. Its protein is CASNRDGGNQPQHF.

This sequence joins TRBV19 and TRBJ1-1; unclear D gene. CDR3 size: 15 residues. Germline V CDR1 and CDR2: LNHDA, SQIVND (reference sequence). V was cut by 3 bases and J by 0 bases, with 11 bases left in between. CDR3 nucleotides: TGTGCCAGTAGTATGTTTTGGCAAATGAACACTGAAGCTTTCTTT. Translation: CASSMFWQMNTEAFF.

The chain carries TRBV28 and TRBJ2-7; D is ambiguous. This CDR3 spans 12 amino acids. CDR1 is MDHEN, CDR2 SYDVKM, per germline. Trimming left V 5 bases short and J 3 bases short, with 8 bases between. The CDR3 here is CASSGLGYEQYV. The CDR3 nucleotides are TGTGCCAGCAGTGGATTGGGCTACGAGCAGTACGTC.

The chain joins TRBV6-1 to TRBJ2-1; D is tentatively TRBD1 or TRBD2 (5 bases each). Germline-derived CDR1 and CDR2 are MNHNS and SASEGT. The CDR3 loop spans 16 amino acids. Trimming took 3 bases from V and 7 from J, leaving 19 bases between them. This chain's CDR3 is CASSERRVGAKNEQFF. The CDR3, as DNA: TGTGCCAGCAGTGAGAGGCGGGTAGGGGCTAAAAATGAGCAGTTCTTC.

This clone was picked up one time. The CDR3 sequence is CASRLAGGYNEQFF. CDR3 bases: TGTGCCAGCCGACTAGCGGGAGGTTACAATGAGCAGTTCTTC. This chain links TRBV6-4 with TRBJ2-1; the match to TRBD2 covers 13 bases. Germline assignment: CDR1 MRHNA and CDR2 SNTAGT. J was trimmed by 4 bases and V by 8 bases; bases with no gene match: 2. This CDR3 contains 14 residues.

This rearrangement joins TRBV6-5 to TRBJ2-1; TRBD1 aligns across 8 bases. Looked up from germline, CDR1 is MNHEY and CDR2 is SVGAGI. This CDR3 region has 15 residues. V was clipped by 0 bases and J by 3 bases; unmatched bases: 1. The DNA of the CDR3 is TGTGCCAGCAGTTACTCCGACAGGGGCTACAATGAGCAGTTCTTC. Translated: CASSYSDRGYNEQFF.

This clone is a singleton in its sample. J is TRBJ1-4 and V is TRBV18; possibly TRBD1 for D (6 bases). Per the germline V gene, CDR1 is KGHSH and CDR2 is LQKENI. Trimming took 1 base from V and 0 from J, leaving 21 bases between them. This CDR3 is 20 amino acids long. The CDR3 bases are TGTGCCAGCTCACCACTCTCGTTTGGGGGGGCGGCTGCAACTAATGAAAAACTGTTTTTT. This codes for CASSPLSFGGAAATNEKLFF.

V is TRBV6-2 or TRBV6-3 and J is TRBJ2-3; no definite D call. V was cut by 7 bases and J by 1 base, with 9 bases left in between. Germline lookup yields CDR1 MNHEY and CDR2 SVGEGT. CDR3 length: 13 residues. CDR3 sequence: CASNPSGTDTQYF. The CDR3, as DNA: TGTGCCAGCAACCCCTCTGGCACAGATACGCAGTATTTT.

The J gene is TRBJ1-4, the V gene TRBV4-1; tentatively, D is TRBD1 (6 bases). CDR3 size: 15 residues. Trimming took 1 base from V and 5 from J, leaving 11 bases between them. Germline lookup yields CDR1 MGHRA and CDR2 YSYEKL. CDR3 sequence: CASSQGRGLNEKLFF. Here the CDR3 DNA reads TGCGCCAGCAGCCAAGGAAGGGGGTTGAATGAAAAACTGTTTTTT.

This chain uses TRBV3-1 (or the pseudogene TRBV3-2) with TRBJ1-2, with 8 positions matching TRBD1. The CDR3 has 13 amino acids. The ends lost 1 base at V and 7 bases at J; junction bases unmatched: 2. The germline V gene encodes CDR1 LGHDT and CDR2 YNNKEL (reference sequence). The CDR3 nucleotides are TGTGCCAGCAGCCAAGCGACAGGGGCTGGCTACACCTTC. This gives the protein CASSQATGAGYTF.

The chain links TRBV11-2 to TRBJ2-7, with 11 bases identical to TRBD2. With V trimmed by 2 bases and J by 6 bases, 12 bases remained unmatched. This CDR3 contains 17 residues. The germline V gene encodes CDR1 SGHAT and CDR2 FQNNGV. CDR3 protein: CASSLWGLAGGVGEQYF. The CDR3 DNA reads as TGTGCCAGCAGCTTATGGGGGCTAGCGGGAGGAGTGGGCGAGCAGTACTTC.

This clone was observed once. The genes are TRBV5-4 and TRBJ1-1; D perhaps matches TRBD1 (5 bases). The CDR3 is 15 amino acids. The germline V gene encodes CDR1 SGHNT and CDR2 YYREEE (reference sequence). V was cut by 4 bases and J by 4 bases, with 17 bases left in between. The CDR3 spells CASSTGGEIGTEAFF. The CDR3 coding sequence is TGTGCCAGCAGCACTGGGGGGGAGATTGGCACTGAAGCTTTCTTT.

The V and J genes are TRBV5-1 and TRBJ2-5; 9 nucleotides agree with TRBD1. V shed 4 bases and J 0 bases; nucleotides not matched to a gene: 7. CDR3 size: 16 residues. The V gene's germline CDR1 is SGHRS and CDR2 YFSETQ. The CDR3 nucleotides are TGCGCCAGCAGCGGGGGACAGGGCCTGTACCAAGAGACCCAGTACTTC. As protein: CASSGGQGLYQETQYF.

The chain employs TRBV4-1 and TRBJ1-4; D is perhaps TRBD1 (6 bases). From germline, CDR1 is MGHRA and CDR2 YSYEKL. The germline V and J ends were trimmed by 1 base and 7 bases, with 16 bases remaining between them. The CDR3 is made up of 16 amino acids. For the CDR3, the DNA is TGCGCCAGCAGCCAAGCTCCGAGTCTAGGGGGTGAAAAACTGTTTTTT. Its translation is CASSQAPSLGGEKLFF.

The chain employs TRBV9 and TRBJ2-7, with 10 bases fitting TRBD1. The CDR3 consists of 15 residues. CDR1 and CDR2 (germline): SGDLS, YYNGEE. Germline trimming cut 2 bases from V and 6 bases from J; bases unmatched to any gene: 8. CDR3 in amino acids: CASSVYGTGDSEQYF. DNA of the CDR3: TGTGCCAGCAGCGTGTATGGGACAGGGGACTCCGAGCAGTACTTC.